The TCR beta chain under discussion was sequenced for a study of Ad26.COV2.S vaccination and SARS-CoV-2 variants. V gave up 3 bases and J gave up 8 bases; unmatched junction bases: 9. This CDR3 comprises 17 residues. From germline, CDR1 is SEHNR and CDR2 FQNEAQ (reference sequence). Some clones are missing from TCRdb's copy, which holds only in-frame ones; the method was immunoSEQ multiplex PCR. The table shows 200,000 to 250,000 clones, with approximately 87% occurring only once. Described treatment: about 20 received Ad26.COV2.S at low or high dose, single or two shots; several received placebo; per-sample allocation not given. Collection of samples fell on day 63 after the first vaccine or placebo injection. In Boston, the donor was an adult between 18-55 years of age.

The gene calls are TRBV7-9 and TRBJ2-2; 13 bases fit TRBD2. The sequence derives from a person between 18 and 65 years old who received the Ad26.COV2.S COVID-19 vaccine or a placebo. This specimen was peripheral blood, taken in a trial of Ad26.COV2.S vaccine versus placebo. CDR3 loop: CASSFGLAGAPGGELFF. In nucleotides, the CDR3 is TGTGCCAGCAGCTTCGGACTAGCGGGAGCCCCGGGGGGGGAGCTGTTTTTT.